The 10 T cell receptor beta chains below all came from one sample that was sequenced in a study of T cells in Graves' hyperthyroidism and ophthalmopathy. There were TCR beta CDR3 regions amplified from RNA transcripts. First-round RT-PCR with HTBI primers amplified the TCR CDR3 region. TCRdb recomputed calls from the multiplex PCR reads with MiXCR, one row per CDR3 protein. The sample shows 300,000 to 450,000 distinct CDR3 sequences, approximately 14% of them seen only once. The sequenced sample consisted of blood. The receptors here all came from a woman aged 18-29 years with Graves' hyperthyroidism that later progressed to Graves' ophthalmopathy.

The chain links TRBV6-2 or TRBV6-3 to TRBJ2-2, with 9 nucleotides matching TRBD1. There are 16 residues in the CDR3. Germline lookup yields CDR1 MNHEY and CDR2 SVGEGT. J was trimmed by 4 bases and V by 7 bases; bases with no gene match: 10. The CDR3 region has the DNA TGTGCCAGCACCCCCCCGGACAGGGGAATCACCGGGGAGCTGTTTTTT. Its translation is CASTPPDRGITGELFF.

As concerns this clonotype: Since a much larger clone is just one base distant, this may be a read error. V usage is TRBV20-1 and J usage is TRBJ1-2, with D possibly matching TRBD1 (6 bases). The CDR3 spans 15 residues. Germline CDR1 DFQATT, CDR2 SNEGSKA (reference sequence). In DNA form, the CDR3 reads TGCAGTGCTAGCCTACCGACAGGACTAGACGGTGGCCACACCTTC. It is translated as CSASLPTGLDGGHTF.

This clonotype was counted a few times. The rearrangement uses TRBV20-1 and TRBJ2-1; TRBD2 matches at 12 bases. V was clipped by 2 bases and J by 3 bases; unmatched bases: 8. The CDR3 is made up of 17 amino acids. CDR1 and CDR2 (germline): DFQATT, SNEGSKA (reference sequence). CDR3 sequence (DNA): TGCAGTGCTAGAACCTACCTGACTAGCGGGGGCTACAATGAGCAGTTCTTC. It codes for CSARTYLTSGGYNEQFF.

This clonotype was seen repeatedly, ten times or more. The chain has TRBV2 and TRBJ2-7, with D possibly matching TRBD1 (5 bases). This CDR3 contains 13 residues. Germline-derived CDR1 and CDR2 are SNHLY and FYNNEI. Trimming stripped 4 bases from V and 0 bases from J, with 7 bases between. As DNA, the CDR3 is TGTGCCAGCAGTGTCGACAGCTCCTACGAGCAGTACTTC. Encoded protein: CASSVDSSYEQYF.

V and J are TRBV20-1 and TRBJ2-3, with 10 bases identical to TRBD2. Germline V gives CDR1 DFQATT, CDR2 SNEGSKA (reference sequence). The CDR3 is made up of 16 amino acids. The trim removed 3 bases at V and 4 bases at J, leaving 10 bases unmatched. The CDR3 DNA reads as TGCAGTGCTAGGCCCGAGCGGGAGGGCCGGGCAGATACGCAGTATTTT. Translation gives CSARPEREGRADTQYF.

This clonotype has just a few counts. The chain carries TRBV6-2 or TRBV6-3 and TRBJ2-7, with 12 bases aligning to TRBD1. The CDR3 spans 14 residues. Germline V gene lookup returns CDR1 MNHEY and CDR2 SVGEGT. After removal of 4 bases from V and 5 bases from J, the junction contained 3 bases not matched to a gene. The CDR3 loop reads CASSSGQGAHEQYF. The CDR3 nucleotides read TGTGCCAGCAGTTCGGGACAGGGGGCCCACGAGCAGTACTTC.

In its sample, this clonotype was seen many times. This chain links TRBV7-9 with TRBJ2-7, with D tentatively TRBD1 (5 bases). Germline V gene sequence: CDR1 SEHNR, CDR2 FQNEAQ (reference sequence). The CDR3 consists of 13 residues. The V gene lost 3 bases and the J gene lost 5 bases, with 11 bases spanning the gap. CDR3 coding DNA: TGTGCCAGCAGCTTGAGTCAGGGTAACGAGCAGTACTTC. Residues: CASSLSQGNEQYF.

This clonotype appeared many times. The V and J genes are TRBV2 and TRBJ2-7, with TRBD1 matching 10 bases. The length of the CDR3 is 17 residues. The germline V gene has CDR1 SNHLY and CDR2 FYNNEI. V gave up 3 bases and J gave up 3 bases; unmatched junction bases: 11. CDR3 region: CASSDWGQGFGVYEQYF. As DNA, the CDR3 is TGTGCCAGCAGTGATTGGGGACAGGGGTTCGGGGTCTACGAGCAGTACTTC.

The table lists this clonotype with a few counts. The rearrangement links TRBV6-1 to TRBJ2-2; 10 bases map to TRBD2. The CDR3 sequence is 16 residues long. Germline V CDR1 and CDR2: MNHNS, SASEGT. J lost 5 bases, V lost 4 bases, and 7 bases had no gene match. CDR3 DNA sequence: TGTGCCAGCAGTGCCAGCGGGAGGGCCTTGACCGGGGAGCTGTTTTTT. As protein: CASSASGRALTGELFF.

With regard to this clonotype: This may be a read error: a much more frequent sequence differs by one nucleotide. This likely comes from a read error, as the CDR3 has no conserved phenylalanine or tryptophan at its end. The chain has TRBV7-2 and TRBJ2-1; 7 nucleotides align to TRBD2. Trimming took 1 base from V and 2 from J; bases not matched to a gene: 5. The germline CDR1 and CDR2 sequences are SGHTA and FQGNSA. The CDR3 has 16 amino acids. The CDR3 DNA reads TGTGCCAGCAGCTTAGGGCGGGGGTTCCCCTACAATGAGCAGTTCTCC. Residues: CASSLGRGFPYNEQFS.